This T cell receptor (beta chain) is from a study of shared clonotypes between healthy human individuals. TCRdb's copy holds only in-frame clones and misses some; the assay was immunoSEQ multiplex PCR. Of about 2 million clones in the sample, roughly 94% were seen once. CD4+ cells yielded CD45RA+ naive and CD45RA-negative memory subsets. The CDR3 is made up of 13 amino acids. The germline V gene encodes CDR1 LNHDA and CDR2 SQIVND (reference sequence). Trimming left V 5 bases short and J 3 bases short, with 11 bases between. The clonotype was recovered from a young man in good health. Sequencing used naive CD4+ T cells sorted from blood. Documented subset: CD45RA+ positively selected. The rearrangement joins TRBV19 to TRBJ2-7; D may be TRBD1 (5 bases). The chain's CDR3 is CASSFGAGYEQYF. The CDR3 DNA reads TGTGCCAGTAGTTTTGGGGCAGGCTACGAGCAGTACTTC.